The next 16 T cell receptor beta chains were all read from a single sample in a study of blood T cells in healthy people across ages. A second PCR, run for roughly 7 to 11 cycles, used a sample-barcoded 5' primer plus a J-beta primer mix. TCRdb fed the 5' RACE reads into MiXCR, producing one record per CDR3 protein. The top ten hold approximately 22% of the sample, which has 1.5 million to 2 million distinct CDR3 sequences, about 39% seen once. Sequencing was performed on blood. The receptor set was obtained from a human donor in good health.

This clonotype showed up just a few times. The V and J genes are TRBV5-1 and TRBJ2-1; tentatively, D is TRBD2 (6 bases). The length of the CDR3 is 16 residues. The germline V and J ends were trimmed by 4 bases and 5 bases, with 19 bases remaining between them. The germline V gene encodes CDR1 SGHRS and CDR2 YFSETQ. The CDR3 DNA reads as TGCGCCAGCAGCCCCACTCGTGGGGGGATCCACAATGAGCAGTTCTTC. Its translation: CASSPTRGGIHNEQFF. The full variable domain, in which reference TRBV5-1 and TRBJ2-1 provide the parts outside the CDR3, is KAGVTQTPRYLIKTRGQQVTLSCSPISGHRSVSWYQQTPGQGLQFLFEYFSETQRNKGNFPGRFSGRQFSNSRSEMNVSTLELGDSALYLCASSPTRGGIHNEQFFGPGTRLTVL.

The chain joins TRBV12-3 or TRBV12-4 to TRBJ2-5; D perhaps matches TRBD2 (5 bases). Trimming removed 1 base at V and 4 bases at J, with 19 bases between. The CDR3 runs to 17 residues. This CDR3 is CASSLELGWKEVETQYF. In DNA, the CDR3 is TGTGCCAGCAGTTTAGAGTTGGGGTGGAAGGAGGTAGAGACCCAGTACTTC.

The chain has TRBV4-2 and TRBJ1-4; D ambiguous. V was cut by 4 bases and J by 2 bases, with 17 bases left in between. Germline V gene lookup returns CDR1 LGHNA and CDR2 YNFKEQ. The length of the CDR3 is 17 residues. CDR3 sequence reads: CASSRNTEAATNEKLFF. For the CDR3, the DNA is TGTGCCAGCAGCCGAAATACAGAGGCCGCGACTAATGAAAAACTGTTTTTT.

The chain joins TRBV20-1 to TRBJ2-1; unclear D gene. V lost 6 bases and J 5 bases, leaving 11 bases between the germline ends. Germline V lookup: CDR1 DFQATT, CDR2 SNEGSKA (reference sequence). This CDR3 has 12 residues. CDR3 DNA sequence: TGCAGTGCGAATTGGGCCGACAATGAGCAGTTCTTC. It encodes CSANWADNEQFF.

To note about this clonotype: A read error may explain this, as a much larger clone is one base away. This rearrangement joins TRBV7-2 to TRBJ2-7; D possibly corresponds to TRBD1 (5 bases). This CDR3 is 14 amino acids long. Germline V gene sequence: CDR1 SGHTA, CDR2 FQGNSA. V shed 2 bases and J shed 2 bases, with 10 bases lying between them. The DNA for the CDR3 is TGTGCCAGCAGCTTAACGGCAGGGACCTACGAGCAGTACTTC. Its protein product is CASSLTAGTYEQYF.

This clonotype was observed a few times. V usage is TRBV9 and J usage is TRBJ2-7; 10 bases agree with TRBD2. The CDR3 is 14 amino acids. Germline loops: CDR1 SGDLS, CDR2 YYNGEE. After removal of 4 bases from V and 4 bases from J, the junction contained 5 bases not matched to a gene. The CDR3 DNA reads as TGTGCCAGCAGCCCGAATAGCGGGGGGTACGAGCAGTACTTC. Translating gives CASSPNSGGYEQYF.

The chain carries TRBV7-9 and TRBJ2-5, with no clear D. The CDR3 is made up of 14 amino acids. CDR1 and CDR2 (germline): SEHNR, FQNEAQ (reference sequence). Deletions cut 2 bases from V and 1 base from J, with 8 bases between. The CDR3 region has the DNA TGTGCCAGCAGCTTAAAGCAGGTCCAAGAGACCCAGTACTTC. It codes for CASSLKQVQETQYF.

This clonotype was found a few times. The genes are TRBV19 and TRBJ1-2; D unresolved. The germline V gene has CDR1 LNHDA and CDR2 SQIVND (reference sequence). V lost 3 bases, J lost 5 bases, and 10 bases lay in between. The CDR3 runs 13 residues. CDR3 nucleotides: TGTGCCAGTAGTATTCGGGGTTTATATGGCTACACCTTC. Translating it yields CASSIRGLYGYTF.

The chain couples TRBV9 to TRBJ2-3; tentatively, D is TRBD1 (6 bases). V lost 1 base to trimming and J lost 1 base, with 13 bases between them. The CDR3 contains 16 residues. CDR1 SGDLS and CDR2 YYNGEE come from the germline V gene. The CDR3 spells CASSVLTGSGTDTQYF. CDR3 sequence (DNA): TGTGCCAGCAGCGTACTAACAGGGAGTGGCACAGATACGCAGTATTTT.

Only a few counts were recorded for this clonotype. The CDR3 region has the DNA TGTGCCAGCAGCTTGGGGGGACAGGGGAACTATGGCTACACCTTC. Protein sequence: CASSLGGQGNYGYTF. The genes are TRBV5-6 and TRBJ1-2, with 10 nucleotides matching TRBD1. V was clipped by 0 bases and J by 2 bases; unmatched bases: 1. The CDR3 loop spans 15 amino acids. The germline CDR1 and CDR2 sequences are SGHDT and YYEEEE.

The J gene is TRBJ1-6, the V gene TRBV6-2 or TRBV6-3, with 9 bases matching TRBD1. Germline lookup yields CDR1 MNHEY and CDR2 SVGEGT. J was trimmed by 8 bases and V by 8 bases; bases with no gene match: 10. The CDR3 loop spans 15 amino acids. The CDR3 is CASEPQGAGDSPLHF. CDR3 coding DNA: TGTGCCAGCGAACCACAGGGGGCTGGCGATTCACCCCTCCACTTT.

In nucleotides, the CDR3 is TGTGCCAGCAAAAAGGGACTAGCTATCGGGGAGCTGTTTTTT. Protein: CASKKGLAIGELFF. The chain recombines TRBV12-3 or TRBV12-4 with TRBJ2-2; 9 positions match TRBD2. With V trimmed by 7 bases and J by 7 bases, 7 bases remained unmatched. The CDR3 is 14 residues long.

The chain recombines TRBV11-2 with TRBJ2-3; D gene uncertain. The germline V and J ends were trimmed by 5 bases and 3 bases, with 9 bases remaining between them. Germline-derived CDR1 and CDR2 are SGHAT and FQNNGV. The CDR3 contains 13 residues. The CDR3 DNA follows: TGTGCCAGCAGCGCTTCCCCAACAGATACGCAGTATTTT. Translating gives CASSASPTDTQYF. Complete variable domain (other parts from reference TRBV11-2 and TRBJ2-3): EAGVAQSPRYKIIEKRQSVAFWCNPISGHATLYWYQQILGQGPKLLIQFQNNGVVDDSQLPKDRFSAERLKGVDSTLKIQPAKLEDSAVYLCASSASPTDTQYFGPGTRLTVL.

The V gene is TRBV7-9, the J gene TRBJ1-4; D unresolved. Between the trimmed V and J ends, which lost 4 bases and 12 bases, there was a span of 21 bases. The CDR3 contains 15 residues. Per the germline V gene, CDR1 is SEHNR and CDR2 is FQNEAQ (reference sequence). The CDR3 DNA sequence: TGTGCCAGCAGCTCGCAACGGGGTTCGGGAGAAGAACTGTTTTTT. Protein product: CASSSQRGSGEELFF.

The chain couples TRBV28 to TRBJ2-4; TRBD2 might be the D (6 bases). The end of the DNA fits TRBJ2-7 better, so the J call may be wrong. The germline V gene has CDR1 MDHEN and CDR2 SYDVKM. This CDR3 has 12 amino acids. Here the CDR3 DNA reads TGTGCCATTGTTTCCGGGACTGACGAGCAGTACTTC. This gives the protein CAIVSGTDEQYF.

V usage is TRBV6-5 and J usage is TRBJ1-2; the D is unclear. The CDR3 contains 15 residues. V was cut by 6 bases and J by 6 bases, with 20 bases left in between. Germline CDR1 reads MNHEY; CDR2 reads SVGAGI. CDR3 bases: TGTGCCAGCAGCCCTACGGGGTCGGGCGGTGATGGCTACACCTTC. Its protein is CASSPTGSGGDGYTF.